Listed here are 22 T cell receptor beta chains from one sample, sequenced in a study of neurological immune-mediated disorders. Documented time point: longitudinal time-point 1 (baseline). One entry per CDR3 protein results from TCRdb running MiXCR on the 5' RACE reads. In the table there are tens of thousands of distinct CDR3 sequences, roughly a tenth of which are singletons. Sequencing used PBMCs. The receptors here all came from a man aged 25-40 years in good health.

This clonotype has at least ten counts. V usage is TRBV5-1 and J usage is TRBJ2-1, with 9 nucleotides matching TRBD2. CDR1 is SGHRS and CDR2 is YFSETQ in the germline V gene. The trim removed 1 base at V and 2 bases at J, leaving 1 base unmatched. The CDR3 extends over 15 amino acids. CDR3 amino acids: CASSLSSGAYNEQFF. The CDR3 bases are TGCGCCAGCAGCTTGTCTAGCGGGGCCTACAATGAGCAGTTCTTC.

This clonotype was found many times. The V gene is TRBV20-1, the J gene TRBJ2-2; D gene unclear. Germline V gene lookup returns CDR1 DFQATT and CDR2 SNEGSKA (reference sequence). This CDR3 region has 14 residues. V shed 6 bases and J shed 2 bases, with 13 bases lying between them. CDR3 sequence (DNA): TGCAGTGCCGACCAACACGGTAACACCGGGGAGCTGTTTTTT. It is translated as CSADQHGNTGELFF.

This clonotype was detected ten times or more. At one boundary the junction diverges from the germline segment, which might be a read error. The rearrangement joins TRBV2 to TRBJ2-5; 10 bases line up with TRBD2. The germline V gene encodes CDR1 SNHLY and CDR2 FYNNEI. The CDR3 extends over 11 amino acids. CDR3 residues: CASQLTSGECF. CDR3 nucleotide sequence: TGTGCCAGCCAGCTAACTAGCGGGGAATGCTTC. Variable domain in full (rest from reference TRBV2 and TRBJ2-5): EPEVTQTPSHQVTQMGQEVILRCVPISNHLYFYWYRQILGQKVEFLVSFYNNEISEKSEIFDDQFSVERPDGSNFTLKIRSTKLEDSAMYFCASQLTSGECFGPGTRLLVL.

This clonotype was counted ten times or more. The V gene is TRBV6-2 or TRBV6-3, the J gene TRBJ2-1; no reliable D call. The CDR3 has 16 residues. The V end lost 8 bases, the J end lost 4 bases, and 21 bases lay between the germline ends. Germline V gene data show CDR1 as MNHEY and CDR2 as SVGEGT. Written as DNA, the CDR3 is TGTGCCAGCGCGACACTGCGCCTCATCAAGTACAATGAGCAGTTCTTC. Protein product: CASATLRLIKYNEQFF.

This clonotype was seen repeatedly, ten times or more. The rearrangement links TRBV6-2 or TRBV6-3 to TRBJ2-3; no definite D call. This CDR3 is 12 amino acids long. Trimming pared 2 bases from V and 1 base from J, leaving 1 base between. The V gene's germline CDR1 is MNHEY and CDR2 SVGEGT. The CDR3 DNA is TGTGCCAGCAGTTACGGCACAGATACGCAGTATTTT. Translating gives CASSYGTDTQYF.

At least ten counts were recorded for this clonotype. This chain's CDR3 is CASSQSREGEQYF. CDR3 nucleotide sequence: TGTGCCAGCAGCCAATCTCGGGAGGGCGAGCAGTACTTC. The genes are TRBV16 and TRBJ2-7, with 8 bases identical to TRBD2. The germline V gene has CDR1 KGHSY and CDR2 FQNENV. V lost 0 bases and J lost 6; bases outside the gene matches: 1. The CDR3 sequence is 13 residues long.

This clonotype occurred a few times. This sequence joins TRBV4-1 and TRBJ2-1; 7 bases align to TRBD2. V trimming: 3 bases; J trimming: 1 base; junction bases outside the gene matches: 6. There are 16 residues in the CDR3. The germline V gene encodes CDR1 MGHRA and CDR2 YSYEKL. Written as DNA, the CDR3 is TGCGCCAGCAGCCAGGGGCCGGGACTATCCTACAATGAGCAGTTCTTC. This codes for CASSQGPGLSYNEQFF.

The genes are TRBV7-9 and TRBJ2-5, with 7 nucleotides matching TRBD2. The ends lost 1 base at V and 5 bases at J; junction bases unmatched: 16. The germline V gene has CDR1 SEHNR and CDR2 FQNEAQ (reference sequence). The CDR3 is 18 residues long. CDR3 loop: CASSLGEGRAGPYETQYF. The DNA of the CDR3 is TGTGCCAGCAGCTTAGGAGAAGGACGAGCGGGGCCCTACGAGACCCAGTACTTC.

The chain joins TRBV19 to TRBJ2-5; 9 bases are a match to TRBD1. The CDR3 runs to 14 residues. Germline CDR1 and CDR2: LNHDA and SQIVND (reference sequence). J gave up 1 base and V 7 bases, and 4 bases lay outside the gene matches. In nucleotides, the CDR3 is TGTGCCAGTACCGACAGGGGGGCCCAAGAGACCCAGTACTTC. Translation gives CASTDRGAQETQYF.

This clonotype was picked up many times. The chain combines TRBV27 with TRBJ2-5; D not certain. CDR1 and CDR2 from the germline V gene are MNHEY and SMNVEV (reference sequence). The CDR3 has 13 residues. Trimming shortened V by 2 bases and J by 3 bases, and 7 bases separated the two germline ends. CDR3 sequence reads: CASSLRVEETQYF. The CDR3 DNA reads TGTGCCAGCAGTTTACGGGTGGAAGAGACCCAGTACTTC.

Many counts were recorded for this clonotype. The chain couples TRBV15 to TRBJ2-1; 7 bases line up with TRBD2. With V trimmed by 2 bases and J by 7 bases, 5 bases remained unmatched. Germline V lookup: CDR1 LNHNV, CDR2 YYDKDF (reference sequence). The CDR3 consists of 14 residues. Here the CDR3 reads CATSRRGSGNEQFF. The CDR3 DNA follows: TGTGCCACCAGCAGACGCGGGAGTGGAAATGAGCAGTTCTTC.

Many counts were recorded for this clonotype. CDR3 sequence reads: CSARDHRLVTNTGELFF. CDR3 DNA: TGCAGTGCTAGAGATCATCGGCTAGTTACGAACACCGGGGAGCTGTTTTTT. This sequence joins TRBV20-1 and TRBJ2-2, with no clear D. V gave up 0 bases and J gave up 0 bases, with 14 bases separating them. This CDR3 has 17 amino acids. Looked up from germline, CDR1 is DFQATT and CDR2 is SNEGSKA (reference sequence).

The chain recombines TRBV28 with TRBJ1-2, with TRBD1 as a possible D gene (5 bases). CDR1 is MDHEN and CDR2 is SYDVKM in the germline V gene. CDR3 length equals 15 residues. V gave up 2 bases and J gave up 4 bases, with 14 bases separating them. The CDR3 DNA reads as TGTGCCAGCAGTTTAAGTAAAGGGGCGGGCTATGGCTACACCTTC. Translated: CASSLSKGAGYGYTF.

This clonotype was detected ten times or more. V and J are TRBV29-1 and TRBJ2-1; D gene ambiguous. Trimming pared 1 base from V and 5 bases from J, leaving 9 bases between. The CDR3 is 13 residues long. Germline V gene data show CDR1 as SQVTM and CDR2 as ANQGSEA. The CDR3 loop reads CSVEGPADNEQFF. DNA of the CDR3: TGCAGCGTTGAAGGCCCGGCAGACAATGAGCAGTTCTTC.

This clonotype was detected a few times. V gene TRBV6-4 combines with J gene TRBJ1-6; 10 bases are a match to TRBD1. The CDR3 spans 15 residues. V was pared by 9 bases and J by 4 bases, with 6 bases of the junction left unmatched. From germline, CDR1 is MRHNA and CDR2 SNTAGT. CDR3 DNA: TGTGCCAGACCGGGACAGGGGTTTTATAATTCACCCCTCCACTTT. Amino acid sequence: CARPGQGFYNSPLHF.

As to this clonotype: A read error may explain this, as a much larger clone is one base away. The V gene is TRBV5-1, the J gene TRBJ2-5, with 7 bases fitting TRBD2. V lost 3 bases, J lost 3 bases, and 8 bases stayed unmatched. The CDR3 is 15 amino acids. Germline assignment: CDR1 SGHRS and CDR2 YFSETQ. CDR3 residues: CASSSRGGGKETQYF. The DNA for the CDR3 is TGCGCCAGCAGCTCCCGCGGGGGAGGGAAAGAGACCCAGTACTTC.

This clonotype was detected many times. The chain employs TRBV5-1 and TRBJ2-5; 8 bases agree with TRBD1. Per the germline V gene, CDR1 is SGHRS and CDR2 is YFSETQ. This CDR3 has 16 amino acids. The V segment lost 4 bases and the J segment 1 base; nucleotides outside the gene matches: 9. The CDR3 sequence is CASSAPGQASQETQYF. The CDR3 bases are TGCGCCAGCAGCGCACCGGGACAGGCCAGCCAAGAGACCCAGTACTTC.

In this sample, this clonotype turned up many times. The chain couples TRBV20-1 to TRBJ2-7; the match to TRBD1 covers 7 bases. The CDR3 has 15 amino acids. The trim removed 3 bases at V and 3 bases at J, leaving 11 bases unmatched. The V gene's germline CDR1 is DFQATT and CDR2 SNEGSKA (reference sequence). The CDR3 loop reads CSARIPGRGIYEQYF. The CDR3 DNA follows: TGCAGTGCTAGGATACCGGGCAGGGGGATCTACGAGCAGTACTTC.

This clonotype appeared many times. The gene calls are TRBV18 and TRBJ2-2, with a possible D match to TRBD2 (6 bases). The CDR3 is made up of 14 amino acids. V gave up 6 bases and J gave up 6 bases, with 14 bases separating them. The germline gives CDR1 KGHSH, CDR2 LQKENI. The CDR3 region is CASSHTQRAGELFF. The CDR3 bases are TGTGCCAGCTCCCACACGCAGCGGGCCGGGGAGCTGTTTTTT.

This clonotype has a count of ten or more. CDR3 amino acids: CASSLEAGGPFVQYF. Here the CDR3 DNA reads TGTGCCAGCAGCTTGGAAGCGGGAGGGCCCTTCGTGCAGTACTTC. V usage is TRBV28 and J usage is TRBJ2-7; 10 bases line up with TRBD2. The CDR3 has 15 residues. CDR1 and CDR2 from the germline V gene are MDHEN and SYDVKM. Trimming cost V 6 bases and J 9 bases; bases outside gene matches: 14.

This clonotype was seen ten or more times. The chain joins TRBV5-1 to TRBJ2-7; no clear D. CDR3 length: 15 amino acids. From germline, CDR1 is SGHRS and CDR2 YFSETQ. Between the trimmed V and J ends, which lost 5 bases and 0 bases, there was a span of 15 bases. CDR3 DNA sequence: TGCGCCAGCAGAGATGTCGTGAGGTCCTCCTACGAGCAGTACTTC. Its protein product is CASRDVVRSSYEQYF.

This clonotype was counted at least ten times. The chain joins TRBV5-1 to TRBJ2-3; TRBD1 is a possible D gene (6 bases). CDR1 and CDR2 from the germline V gene are SGHRS and YFSETQ. There are 14 residues in the CDR3. Trimming stripped 4 bases from V and 2 bases from J, with 11 bases between. The CDR3 reads CASSLGQLTDTQYF. CDR3 nucleotides: TGCGCCAGCAGCCTCGGACAGCTCACAGATACGCAGTATTTT.